This TCR beta chain was sequenced in a study of blood T cell repertoires in COVID-19. Study details: Acute-phase and convalescent COVID-19 samples originated in the United States, Italy and Spain. PBMCs, B-cell-depleted T cells, or T cells were the source of the cDNA or gDNA that made up the material.

The germline V gene has CDR1 SGHTA and CDR2 FQGNSA. The CDR3 runs to 15 residues. Trimming removed 6 bases from V and 9 bases from J; junction bases left unmatched: 11. Original data processing: Estimated nucleated cell counts came from reference gene primer amplification. Method: immunoSEQ multiplex PCR; TCRdb's copy keeps in-frame clones and lacks some. That table supplies the V and J calls and clone size; D and trimming were determined from the DNA. The sample holds over 40,000 clones, around 83% seen once. This chain uses TRBV7-2 with TRBJ1-6, with 7 bases matching TRBD1. This TCR was sampled from a human donor in a cohort sampled during active COVID-19. The sequencing input was peripheral blood. The CDR3: CASSPGGGGGSPLHF. The DNA for the CDR3 is TGTGCCAGCAGTCCAGGGGGAGGTGGAGGTTCACCCCTCCACTTT.